The entry that follows covers one T cell receptor beta chain sequence. Per the original methods: Counts of nucleated cells, estimated from reference gene primer amplification, were obtained. Profiled with immunoSEQ multiplex PCR; TCRdb holds only in-frame clones, not every one. V, J and clone size are those of that table, while D and trimming were read from the DNA. The sample contains about 74,000 clones, 80% to 90% of which appear only once. The entry originates in a study of blood T cell repertoires in COVID-19. Study as a whole: Acute-phase and convalescent COVID-19 samples originated in the United States, Italy and Spain. The analysed material was cDNA or gDNA that came from T cells, B-cell-depleted T cells, or PBMCs.

The germline gives CDR1 SGHRS, CDR2 YFSETQ. The trim removed 0 bases at V and 3 bases at J, leaving 4 bases unmatched. This CDR3 has 15 amino acids. This chain connects TRBV5-1 to TRBJ1-1; 8 bases map to TRBD1. Specimen: peripheral blood. The source is a woman of 80 years or more with active or convalescent COVID-19. The CDR3 bases are TGCGCCAGCAGCTTGGGAGACAGGGGATACACTGAAGCTTTCTTT. Translating gives CASSLGDRGYTEAFF.